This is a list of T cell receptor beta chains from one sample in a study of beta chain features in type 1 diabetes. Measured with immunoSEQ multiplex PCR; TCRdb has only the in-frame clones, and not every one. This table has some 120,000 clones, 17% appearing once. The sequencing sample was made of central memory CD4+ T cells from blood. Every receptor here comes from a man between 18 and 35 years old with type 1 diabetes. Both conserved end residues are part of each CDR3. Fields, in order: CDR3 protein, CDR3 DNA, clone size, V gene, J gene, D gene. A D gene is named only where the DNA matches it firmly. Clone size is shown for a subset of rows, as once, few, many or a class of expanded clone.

CAWSPKVAGGQETQYF	TGTGCCTGGAGCCCTAAGGTTGCGGGGGGCCAAGAGACCCAGTACTTC	-	TRBV30	TRBJ2-5	TRBD2
CASSLVGTGEQYF	TGCGCCAGCAGCTTGGTGGGAACGGGCGAGCAGTACTTC	-	TRBV5-1	TRBJ2-7	-
CASRPPGPRQETQYF	TGTGCCAGCAGACCGCCGGGACCCCGGCAAGAGACCCAGTACTTC	many	TRBV28	TRBJ2-5	-
CASSLYDPWQGNTEAFF	TGTGCCAGCAGCTTATATGATCCTTGGCAGGGCAACACTGAAGCTTTCTTT	few	TRBV5-6	TRBJ1-1	-
CASSLPDRASYEQYF	TGCGCCAGCAGCTTGCCTGACAGGGCCTCCTACGAGCAGTACTTC	few	TRBV5-1	TRBJ2-7	TRBD1
CSVLDLLGETQYF	TGCAGCGTTTTAGACCTCTTAGGGGAGACCCAGTACTTC	-	TRBV29-1	TRBJ2-5	-
CSVTGLGNTEAFF	TGCAGCGTTACCGGACTGGGGAACACTGAAGCTTTCTTT	-	TRBV29-1	TRBJ1-1	-
CASTYPGTQETQYF	TGTGCCAGCACCTATCCCGGGACGCAAGAGACCCAGTACTTC	-	TRBV5-6	TRBJ2-5	-
CASSHAVGVYGYTF	TGCGCCAGCAGCCACGCCGTAGGAGTCTATGGCTACACCTTC	many	TRBV4-3	TRBJ1-2	-
CASSDTSSYEQYF	TGCGCCAGCAGCGATACGAGCTCCTACGAGCAGTACTTC	few	TRBV5-1	TRBJ2-7	-
CASSPIYGKGNEQFF	TGTGCCAGCAGCCCCATTTACGGAAAGGGAAATGAGCAGTTCTTC	-	TRBV14	TRBJ2-1	-
CASSFSATNEKLFF	TGTGCCAGCAGCTTCAGTGCAACTAATGAAAAACTGTTTTTT	-	TRBV7-9	TRBJ1-4	-
CASTSGQGGQETQYF	TGTGCCAGCACTTCCGGACAGGGCGGGCAAGAGACCCAGTACTTC	-	TRBV7-2	TRBJ2-5	TRBD1
CASSMGNSITNYGYTF	TGTGCCAGTAGTATGGGAAATAGTATAACCAACTATGGCTACACCTTC	few	TRBV19	TRBJ1-2	-
CASSDSGRQFF	TGTGCCAGCAGTGACTCCGGACGTCAGTTCTTC	-	TRBV6-4	TRBJ2-1	-
CASSQSAGQDPHYEQYF	TGTGCCAGCAGCCAATCGGCCGGACAGGACCCTCACTACGAGCAGTACTTC	-	TRBV4-2	TRBJ2-7	TRBD1
CASSYSEGFYEQYF	TGTGCCAGCAGTTACTCTGAAGGGTTCTACGAGCAGTACTTC	-	TRBV6-5	TRBJ2-7	-
CASTYSSSYNEQFF	TGTGCCAGCACCTACTCGAGCTCCTACAATGAGCAGTTCTTC	few	TRBV6-5	TRBJ2-1	-
CASSSGRAVETQYF	TGCGCCAGCAGCAGCGGGAGGGCCGTGGAGACCCAGTACTTC	-	TRBV10-2	TRBJ2-5	TRBD2
CSLYGPGTDGFF	TGCAGCCTCTACGGCCCGGGGACAGACGGTTTCTTT	-	TRBV29-1	TRBJ1-1	TRBD1
CSVEGQRGTEAFF	TGCAGCGTTGAAGGTCAGAGGGGAACTGAAGCTTTCTTT	-	TRBV29-1	TRBJ1-1	-
CASSFLQGDTQYF	TGTGCCAGCAGCTTCCTCCAAGGAGATACGCAGTATTTT	-	TRBV11-2	TRBJ2-3	-
CASSLDYTRINTGELFF	TGTGCCAGCTCACTAGATTACACCCGAATAAACACCGGGGAGCTGTTTTTT	few	TRBV18	TRBJ2-2	-
CSSGPAGTGNEQFF	TGCAGCTCCGGGCCGGCGGGGACCGGGAATGAGCAGTTCTTC	few	TRBV29-1	TRBJ2-1	-
CAGAQGGIEPQHF	TGTGCCGGAGCTCAAGGCGGTATAGAGCCCCAGCATTTT	-	TRBV6-1	TRBJ1-5	-
CATMSEGYTF	TGTGCCACAATGAGCGAGGGCTACACCTTC	few	TRBV19	TRBJ1-2	-